This T cell receptor beta chain was observed in a study of T cell responses to AZD1222 COVID-19 vaccine. Study findings and constraints: Clonal diversity was possibly underestimated, and white British individuals and females predominated among donors. Repertoires were obtained solely post-peak T cell response. The study reported that nearly half of spike-specific TCRs target unmutated variant regions.

V lost 3 bases, J lost 1 base, and 1 base lay in between. CDR3 length equals 11 residues. The germline CDR1 and CDR2 sequences are WNHNN and SYGVQD (reference sequence). The table came from immunoSEQ multiplex PCR; TCRdb's copy has only in-frame clones and leaves some out. Here the sample spans roughly 120,000 clones, about 86% being singletons. This clone showed up just once. The antigen remains unidentified. Material: peripheral blood, obtained on day 0 of AZD1222 vaccination. The receptor's source is an adult in good health. This rearrangement joins TRBV10-1 to TRBJ2-7, with D hard to call. The CDR3 is CASSDSYEQYF. CDR3 DNA sequence: TGCGCCAGCAGTGATTCCTACGAGCAGTACTTC.